This TCR beta chain was recovered during a study of blood T cell repertoires in COVID-19. Trimming removed 7 bases at V and 4 bases at J, with 13 bases between. Germline V gene sequence: CDR1 LNHDA, CDR2 SQIVND (reference sequence). The CDR3 is 13 residues long. TCRdb's copy holds only in-frame clones and misses some; the assay was immunoSEQ multiplex PCR. This sample carries around 270,000 clones, 88% of them seen once, and the ten largest clones take approximately 4.3%. V and J are TRBV19 and TRBJ1-1, with a tentative D call TRBD1 (5 bases). This receptor was identified in a man aged 60-69 years who had recovered from COVID-19. Input material: peripheral blood. This CDR3 is CASTTDSFTEAFF. In nucleotides, the CDR3 is TGTGCCAGTACCACCGACAGTTTCACTGAAGCTTTCTTT.